A single sample gave rise to the 23 T cell receptor beta chains below, sequenced in a study of Tregs in tolerant kidney transplant recipients. Method: immunoSEQ multiplex PCR; TCRdb's copy keeps in-frame clones and lacks some. Of over 60,000 clones listed, roughly 84% are singletons. Material: CD4+ T cells from blood. The receptors stem from a human donor in good health.

The chain couples TRBV15 to TRBJ2-5; D is possibly TRBD1 (6 bases). The germline V gene has CDR1 LNHNV and CDR2 YYDKDF (reference sequence). The length of the CDR3 is 15 residues. V lost 0 bases to trimming and J lost 3 bases, with 11 bases between them. CDR3 in DNA: TGTGCCACCAGCAGAGAAAGGGGGACGGAAGAGACCCAGTACTTC. Translation gives CATSRERGTEETQYF.

The V gene is TRBV7-9, the J gene TRBJ2-7; 12 nucleotides match TRBD2. From germline, CDR1 is SEHNR and CDR2 FQNEAQ (reference sequence). The ends lost 3 bases at V and 1 base at J; junction bases unmatched: 10. This CDR3 has 18 amino acids. For the CDR3, the DNA is TGTGCCAGCAGCTTGAAGTTAGGGACTAGCGGGCCTTCCTACGAGCAGTACTTC. Its protein product is CASSLKLGTSGPSYEQYF.

The chain couples TRBV5-5 to TRBJ1-2, with D perhaps TRBD1 (5 bases). Germline lookup yields CDR1 SGHKS and CDR2 YYEKEE (reference sequence). CDR3 length: 13 residues. V was clipped by 2 bases and J by 5 bases, with 10 bases between them. As DNA, the CDR3 is TGTGCCAGCAGCTTACAGACAGTTTATGGCTACACCTTC. Residues: CASSLQTVYGYTF.

CDR3 residues: CASSPSGQGGYNSPLHF. CDR3 DNA sequence: TGTGCCAGCAGCCCATCGGGACAGGGCGGCTATAATTCACCCCTCCACTTT. This chain links TRBV5-5 with TRBJ1-6, with 9 bases that match TRBD1. Germline V gene data show CDR1 as SGHKS and CDR2 as YYEKEE (reference sequence). The CDR3 covers 17 residues. Trimming removed 4 bases from V and 3 bases from J; junction bases left unmatched: 8. Complete variable domain (other parts from reference TRBV5-5 and TRBJ1-6): DAGVTQSPTHLIKTRGQQVTLRCSPISGHKSVSWYQQVLGQGPQFIFQYYEKEERGRGNFPDRFSARQFPNYSSELNVNALLLGDSALYLCASSPSGQGGYNSPLHFGNGTRLTVT.

The chain uses TRBV6-5 and TRBJ2-5, with no clear D. The DNA end is more similar to TRBJ2-7, so the J call may be wrong. Germline CDR1 is MNHEY and CDR2 is SVGAGI. The CDR3 is 13 amino acids. CDR3 DNA: TGTGCCAGCAAGGTCGCCGTCGTTGACGAGCAGTACTTC. Encoded protein: CASKVAVVDEQYF.

The chain recombines TRBV7-2 with TRBJ2-5; possibly TRBD1 or TRBD2 for D (6 bases each). The CDR3 has 15 amino acids. CDR1 and CDR2 (germline): SGHTA, FQGNSA. Trimming removed 3 bases from V and 4 bases from J, with 15 bases in between. The CDR3 DNA sequence: TGTGCCAGCAGCTTCGTCGGGGGCCCGGGAGAGACCCAGTACTTC. Residues: CASSFVGGPGETQYF.

For this clone: The sample has other DNA sequences that encode this CDR3 too. The chain uses TRBV6-5 and TRBJ1-3; TRBD1 is a possible D gene (5 bases). Trimming cost V 0 bases and J 1 base, with 7 bases left between them. The CDR3 extends over 15 amino acids. The germline V gene encodes CDR1 MNHEY and CDR2 SVGAGI. Here the CDR3 reads CASSYSTVSGNTIYF. CDR3 coding DNA: TGTGCCAGCAGTTACTCGACAGTATCTGGAAACACCATATATTTT.

The rearrangement uses TRBV9 and TRBJ1-6; D is perhaps TRBD1 (6 bases). CDR1 is SGDLS and CDR2 is YYNGEE in the germline V gene. The CDR3 contains 15 residues. Trimming cost V 2 bases and J 7 bases, with 13 bases left between them. The CDR3 nucleotides read TGTGCCAGCAGCGTCAACCCAGGGGAAAATTCACCCCTCCACTTT. Amino acid sequence: CASSVNPGENSPLHF. The complete variable domain, with remaining parts taken from reference TRBV9 and TRBJ1-6, reads DSGVTQTPKHLITATGQRVTLRCSPRSGDLSVYWYQQSLDQGLQFLIQYYNGEERAKGNILERFSAQQFPDLHSELNLSSLELGDSALYFCASSVNPGENSPLHFGNGTRLTVT.

This chain joins TRBV6-5 and TRBJ1-1; the match to TRBD1 covers 8 bases. The CDR3 sequence is 15 residues long. Germline-derived CDR1 and CDR2 are MNHEY and SVGAGI. V was clipped by 2 bases and J by 1 base; unmatched bases: 3. The CDR3 reads CASSYRTGRNTEAFF. CDR3 nucleotide sequence: TGTGCCAGCAGTTACCGGACAGGGCGGAACACTGAAGCTTTCTTT.

This chain connects TRBV5-1 to TRBJ2-7; either TRBD1 or TRBD2 may supply D (5 bases each). V was clipped by 0 bases and J by 3 bases, with 13 bases between them. The CDR3 loop spans 15 amino acids. Germline lookup yields CDR1 SGHRS and CDR2 YFSETQ. The CDR3 is CASSLDVGPYYEQYF. The CDR3 coding sequence is TGCGCCAGCAGCTTGGACGTGGGACCCTACTACGAGCAGTACTTC.

The chain uses TRBV7-9 and TRBJ2-5, with unresolved D. This CDR3 region has 14 residues. Germline lookup yields CDR1 SEHNR and CDR2 FQNEAQ (reference sequence). V was shortened by 0 bases and J by 1 base, with 6 bases between the two germline ends. The CDR3 DNA reads TGTGCCAGCAGCTTAGCAACAGTCCAAGAGACCCAGTACTTC. It translates to CASSLATVQETQYF.

The V gene is TRBV7-6, the J gene TRBJ2-3, with TRBD2 as a possible D gene (7 bases). CDR1 and CDR2 from the germline V gene are SGHVS and FNYEAQ. V lost 5 bases, J lost 4 bases, and 22 bases lay in between. The CDR3 loop spans 17 amino acids. CDR3 DNA: TGTGCCAGCAGCCCAATCTTTATGGTGGGGGGGCCAGATACGCAGTATTTT. This sequence encodes CASSPIFMVGGPDTQYF.

A remark on this clone: This CDR3 is also generated by other DNA sequences in the sample. The chain links TRBV18 to TRBJ1-1; 8 bases are shared with TRBD1. The CDR3 is 13 amino acids. J gave up 4 bases and V 3 bases, and 1 base lay outside the gene matches. CDR1 is KGHSH, CDR2 LQKENI, per germline. CDR3 bases: TGTGCCAGCTCACCGGACAGGGTCACTGAAGCTTTCTTT. Amino acids: CASSPDRVTEAFF.

The chain combines TRBV19 with TRBJ2-2, with a tentative D call TRBD1 (6 bases). This CDR3 is 14 amino acids long. V lost 3 bases and J 1 base, leaving 6 bases between the germline ends. Per the germline V gene, CDR1 is LNHDA and CDR2 is SQIVND (reference sequence). Here the CDR3 DNA reads TGTGCCAGTAGTATGGGACAGAACACCGGGGAGCTGTTTTTT. Residues: CASSMGQNTGELFF.

The rearrangement uses TRBV7-8 and TRBJ1-2; D is unclear. There are 12 residues in the CDR3. Trimming took off 4 bases at V and 3 bases at J, with 6 bases between the two ends. Germline V gives CDR1 SGHVS, CDR2 FQNEAQ. The CDR3 region has the DNA TGTGCCAGCAGCTATCTGGACTATGGCTACACCTTC. This codes for CASSYLDYGYTF.

This clone was seen only a few times. The chain carries TRBV7-2 and TRBJ2-1, with a tentative D call TRBD2 (6 bases). Trimming left V 0 bases short and J 0 bases short, with 9 bases between. CDR3 length: 16 residues. Germline loops: CDR1 SGHTA, CDR2 FQGNSA. The CDR3 is CASSLAGDSSYNEQFF. CDR3 DNA sequence: TGTGCCAGCAGCTTAGCGGGGGACTCCTCCTACAATGAGCAGTTCTTC. The whole variable domain, remainder taken from reference TRBV7-2 and TRBJ2-1, is GAGVSQSPSNKVTEKGKDVELRCDPISGHTALYWYRQSLGQGLEFLIYFQGNSAPDKSGLPSDRFSAERTGGSVSTLTIQRTQQEDSAVYLCASSLAGDSSYNEQFFGPGTRLTVL.

V gene TRBV7-2 combines with J gene TRBJ1-5; TRBD1 matches at 10 bases. V gave up 1 base and J gave up 3 bases; unmatched junction bases: 3. Germline V lookup: CDR1 SGHTA, CDR2 FQGNSA. The CDR3 sequence is 16 residues long. CDR3 in DNA: TGTGCCAGCAGCTTAGTTGGGACAGGGGTCAATCAGCCCCAGCATTTT. Translation gives CASSLVGTGVNQPQHF.

This clone showed up just once. The chain recombines TRBV7-2 with TRBJ1-2; D is possibly TRBD1 (5 bases). Germline values: CDR1 SGHTA, CDR2 FQGNSA. Trimming removed 5 bases from V and 3 bases from J, with 7 bases in between. The CDR3 has 12 amino acids. CDR3 in amino acids: CASSPGDYGYTF. The DNA of the CDR3 is TGTGCCAGCAGCCCGGGGGACTATGGCTACACCTTC.

This chain links TRBV5-1 with TRBJ2-5; 12 nucleotides align to TRBD1. The germline V gene has CDR1 SGHRS and CDR2 YFSETQ. CDR3 length: 16 residues. The ends lost 4 bases at V and 5 bases at J; junction bases unmatched: 9. CDR3 sequence reads: CASSPTGTGGGETQYF. The CDR3 bases are TGCGCCAGCAGCCCAACCGGGACAGGGGGCGGCGAGACCCAGTACTTC.

The J gene is TRBJ2-1, the V gene TRBV11-3; a weak D match, TRBD1 (5 bases). The germline V gene encodes CDR1 SGHNT and CDR2 YENEEA. CDR3 length: 12 amino acids. Trimming removed 2 bases from V and 8 bases from J, with 7 bases in between. The CDR3 region has the DNA TGTGCCAGCAGCTTAAGGGGATATGAGCAGTTCTTC. It codes for CASSLRGYEQFF. Full variable domain (outside the CDR3, taken from reference TRBV11-3 and TRBJ2-1): EAGVVQSPRYKIIEKKQPVAFWCNPISGHNTLYWYLQNLGQGPELLIRYENEEAVDDSQLPKDRFSAERLKGVDSTLKIQPAELGDSAVYLCASSLRGYEQFFGPGTRLTVL.

V usage is TRBV11-3 and J usage is TRBJ2-3; 12 bases are a match to TRBD2. This CDR3 has 16 amino acids. V lost 1 base, J lost 5 bases, and 4 bases stayed unmatched. Germline V gives CDR1 SGHNT, CDR2 YENEEA. CDR3 residues: CASSLGGLAGRDTQYF. CDR3 DNA: TGTGCCAGCAGCTTAGGCGGACTAGCGGGGAGAGATACGCAGTATTTT.

The chain couples TRBV5-6 to TRBJ1-2; D perhaps matches TRBD1 (5 bases). Germline CDR1 reads SGHDT; CDR2 reads YYEEEE. Trimming removed 1 base at V and 4 bases at J, with 17 bases between. CDR3 length equals 16 residues. This chain's CDR3 is CASSLSGARSTYGYTF. In nucleotides, the CDR3 is TGTGCCAGCAGCTTGAGCGGGGCCCGGTCGACCTATGGCTACACCTTC.

The CDR3 protein is CASSFTSGDETQYF. The CDR3 coding sequence is TGTGCCAGCAGCTTTACTAGCGGGGACGAGACCCAGTACTTC. This chain joins TRBV5-6 and TRBJ2-5; 10 nucleotides match TRBD2. The V gene end was trimmed by 2 bases and the J gene end by 5 bases; junction bases not matched to a gene: 3. The CDR3 has 14 residues. Germline V gene sequence: CDR1 SGHDT, CDR2 YYEEEE.